This T cell receptor (beta chain) was recorded in a study of T cell responses to AZD1222 COVID-19 vaccine. Germline assignment: CDR1 MNHEY and CDR2 SMNVEV (reference sequence). Trimming took off 2 bases at V and 2 bases at J, with 12 bases between the two ends. The CDR3 runs 16 residues. General study points: Spike-specific TCR depth and breadth grew after two AZD1222 doses.

A remark on this clone: As yet, its antigen is unknown.

The table came from immunoSEQ multiplex PCR; TCRdb's copy has only in-frame clones and leaves some out. The profile covers some 150,000 clones, with roughly 90% appearing a single time and approximately 17% taken by the ten largest. The receptor was isolated from an adult in good health. Material: peripheral blood, obtained on day 0 of AZD1222 vaccination. The J gene is TRBJ1-4, the V gene TRBV27, with D possibly TRBD1 on 6 matching bases. The CDR3 coding sequence is TGTGCCAGCAGTTTAATCACAGGGCGGACTAATGAAAAACTGTTTTTT. Its translation is CASSLITGRTNEKLFF.